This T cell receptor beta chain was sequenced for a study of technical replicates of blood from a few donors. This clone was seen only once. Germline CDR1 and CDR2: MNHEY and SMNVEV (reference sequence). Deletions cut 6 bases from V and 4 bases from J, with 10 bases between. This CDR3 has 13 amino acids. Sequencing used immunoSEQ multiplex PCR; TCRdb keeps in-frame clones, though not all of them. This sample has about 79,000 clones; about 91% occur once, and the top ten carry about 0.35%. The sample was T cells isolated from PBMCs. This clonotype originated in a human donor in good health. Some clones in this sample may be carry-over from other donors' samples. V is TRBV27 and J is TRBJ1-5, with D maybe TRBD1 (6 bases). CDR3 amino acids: CASSYRENQPQHF. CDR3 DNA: TGTGCCAGCAGCTACAGGGAGAATCAGCCCCAGCATTTT.